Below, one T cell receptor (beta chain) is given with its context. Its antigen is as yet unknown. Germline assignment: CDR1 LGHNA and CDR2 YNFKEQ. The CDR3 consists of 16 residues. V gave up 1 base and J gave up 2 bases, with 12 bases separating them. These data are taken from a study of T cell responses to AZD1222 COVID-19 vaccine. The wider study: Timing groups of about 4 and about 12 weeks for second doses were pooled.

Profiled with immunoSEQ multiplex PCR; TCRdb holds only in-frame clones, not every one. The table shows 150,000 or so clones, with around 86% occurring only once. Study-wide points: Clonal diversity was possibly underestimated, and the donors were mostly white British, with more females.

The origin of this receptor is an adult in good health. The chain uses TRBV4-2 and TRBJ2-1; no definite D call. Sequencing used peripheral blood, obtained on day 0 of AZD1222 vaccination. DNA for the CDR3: TGTGCCAGCAGCCAAGTTTCTAGTATTGCCTACAATGAGCAGTTCTTC. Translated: CASSQVSSIAYNEQFF.